The clone carrying this TCR beta chain was found many times. The sample is drawn from a study of tumor-infiltrating lymphocytes in primary liver carcinoma. Constant-region priming of about 500 ng total RNA yielded TCR beta cDNA. ARM-PCR was slightly modified, and three nested multiplex PCR rounds with it gave rise to the TCR beta libraries. PCR rounds one and two used TRBV1-TRBV30 forward primers with a C-beta reverse primer for around 9 cycles each. MiXCR, applied by TCRdb to the multiplex PCR reads, yields one record per CDR3 protein. The data show more than 150,000 distinct CDR3 sequences, over 50% seen once. This CDR3 is built from 12 residues. Deletions cut 5 bases from V and 3 bases from J, with 8 bases between. CDR1 and CDR2 from the germline V gene are SGHAT and FQNNGV. Germline DNA was also extracted, and blood RNA derived from unsorted whole blood.

The rearrangement joins TRBV11-2 to TRBJ2-7; D not resolved. The sequencing input was peripheral blood. This TCR was recovered from a man between 35 and 55 years old with primary liver carcinoma and hepatitis B virus infection. The CDR3 here is CASSPTNYEQYF. CDR3 DNA: TGTGCCAGCAGCCCTACAAACTACGAGCAGTACTTC. Together with reference TRBV11-2 and TRBJ2-7, the CDR3 gives the full variable domain: EAGVAQSPRYKIIEKRQSVAFWCNPISGHATLYWYQQILGQGPKLLIQFQNNGVVDDSQLPKDRFSAERLKGVDSTLKIQPAKLEDSAVYLCASSPTNYEQYFGPGTRLTVT.